This T cell receptor (beta chain) was observed in a study of blood T cell repertoires in COVID-19 (dated by TCRdb to 2018 to 2021). Context from the whole study: Samples from collaborators originated in the United States, Italy and Spain and spanned both the acute and convalescent phases of COVID-19. The prospective study material was composed of cDNA or gDNA derived from T cells, B-cell-depleted T cells, or PBMCs. Subjects who had been exposed to COVID-19, were actively infected with it, or had recovered from it provided the deeply sampled blood TCRbeta repertoires that made up the dataset. The repertoires were released in a freely available public database intended as a resource for research on the immune response to SARS-CoV-2. The samples were drawn from two sources: the first 160 participants of the ongoing ImmuneRACE study, and fewer than 1,500 subjects contributed by 6 global collaborators. The sample metadata nearly always contained a de-identified subject ID, COVID-19 status, age in years and sex. HLA class I and class II types, where available, came from metadata supplied by the sample provider rather than from assay-based typing. General conclusions and limits of the study: The quantity of clinical and demographic metadata differed by source and by participant and was supplied without curation.

TCRbeta CDR3 regions were amplified from genomic DNA by means of the immunoSEQ Assay, a bias-controlled multiplex PCR. The paper's data handling went like this. The number of nucleated cells in each sample was estimated from the amplification of reference gene primers within the assay. To quantify the absolute abundance of each unique TCRbeta CDR3 rearrangement, sequence reads were collapsed and filtered. For each sample, productive Simpson clonality was calculated by taking the square root of Simpson's diversity index across productive rearrangements. TCRdb mirrors the immuneACCESS table, restricted to in-frame sequences. Some clones are absent from its copies; in checked studies, under half trace to an unresolved V gene, and the reason for the others is unknown. Clone size and V and J calls were adopted from that table, with D and trimming inferred from the DNA. Across this sample there are about 120,000 clones, with 86% seen only once. Jointly, the top ten make up about an eighth of the sample.

This clone was picked up one time. Its antigen is currently not known. The sample holds no much larger clone one base away, and base qualities are not on file. One collaborating source in Seattle enrolled patients while the patients were actively infected and followed the patients over time throughout the course of disease. Each collaborating institution followed its own protocols to collect whole blood in K2EDTA tubes. For TCRbeta analysis, collaborators shipped samples as frozen whole blood, isolated PBMCs, or DNA extracted from either of those sample types. Material: peripheral blood. The sequence derives from a woman aged 70-85 years with COVID-19, enrolled during active disease.

The CDR3 sequence is CASSLGTAGEKLFF. The DNA reads as follows: TGTGCCAGCAGCTTAGGGACAGCTGGTGAAAAACTGTTTTTT. This receptor chain uses TRBV7-9 and TRBJ1-4; a weak D assignment points to TRBD1 (6 bases agree). Counted from cysteine to phenylalanine, this CDR3 has 14 amino acids. Only CDR3 DNA is held: 42 bases, read in frame from base 1. CDR1 and CDR2, per the germline V gene (reference sequence), are SEHNR and FQNEAQ. V sheds 1 base and J sheds 7 bases, leaving 10 bases between their ends.